This passage covers 10 T cell receptor beta chains from one sample sequenced in a study of long-term antiretroviral therapy in people with HIV. A v3.0 immunoSEQ assay was performed at survey level. Sequenced by immunoSEQ multiplex PCR; TCRdb stores in-frame clones only, minus some. Here the sample spans some 28,000 clones, nearly 95% being singletons. The sequencing here drew on unsorted PBMCs, taken approximately 6.1 years after starting antiretroviral therapy. Receptors were obtained from a man between 25 and 39 years old with HIV.

This sequence joins TRBV29-1 and TRBJ2-3, with 9 bases that match TRBD1. The CDR3 is 13 amino acids. Trimming removed 7 bases from V and 5 bases from J; junction bases left unmatched: 7. Looked up from germline, CDR1 is SQVTM and CDR2 is ANQGSEA. CDR3 DNA sequence: TGCAGCGCCACAGGGGGCGTAGGAGATACGCAGTATTTT. Amino acids: CSATGGVGDTQYF.

The chain links TRBV7-9 to TRBJ2-5; TRBD1 matches 9 bases. From germline, CDR1 is SEHNR and CDR2 FQNEAQ (reference sequence). The V and J ends lost 6 bases and 5 bases, in that order; junction bases with no gene match: 10. This CDR3 is 15 amino acids long. In DNA, the CDR3 is TGTGCCAGCAGTTTGGGACAGGGAAGATGGGAGACCCAGTACTTC. The encoded protein is CASSLGQGRWETQYF.

The rearrangement uses TRBV18 and TRBJ2-2; no clear D gene. Germline CDR1 reads KGHSH; CDR2 reads LQKENI. Trimming took off 2 bases at V and 1 base at J, with 11 bases between the two ends. There are 16 residues in the CDR3. The CDR3 is CASSPDRVGNTGELFF. The CDR3 nucleotides read TGTGCCAGCTCACCAGACCGGGTTGGGAACACCGGGGAGCTGTTTTTT.

The rearrangement uses TRBV27 and TRBJ2-7; 12 bases agree with TRBD2. The CDR3 spans 15 residues. CDR1 is MNHEY, CDR2 SMNVEV, per germline (reference sequence). The V gene end was trimmed by 2 bases and the J gene end by 6 bases; junction bases not matched to a gene: 5. The CDR3 coding sequence is TGTGCCAGCAGTTTAAAGGCTAGCGGGAGGGTCGAGCAGTACTTC. Translating it yields CASSLKASGRVEQYF.

The genes are TRBV6-5 and TRBJ1-6, with 9 bases lining up with TRBD1. V shed 6 bases and J 9 bases; nucleotides not matched to a gene: 6. The CDR3 has 14 residues. Per the germline V gene, CDR1 is MNHEY and CDR2 is SVGAGI. Written as DNA, the CDR3 is TGTGCCAGCAGAATTGGGACAGGGAGTTCACCCCTCCACTTT. The encoded protein is CASRIGTGSSPLHF.

The CDR3 reads CASSLALAGGDTQYF. In nucleotides, the CDR3 is TGTGCCAGCAGTTTAGCACTAGCGGGGGGGGATACGCAGTATTTT. The chain uses TRBV28 and TRBJ2-3, with 13 bases matching TRBD2. Germline V lookup: CDR1 MDHEN, CDR2 SYDVKM. This CDR3 has 15 residues. Losses at the gene ends were 2 bases for V and 6 bases for J; bases not matched to a gene: 2. The full variable domain, with the rest looked up from reference TRBV28 and TRBJ2-3, is DVKVTQSSRYLVKRTGEKVFLECVQDMDHENMFWYRQDPGLGLRLIYFSYDVKMKEKGDIPEGYSVSREKKERFSLILESASTNQTSMYLCASSLALAGGDTQYFGPGTRLTVL.

V gene TRBV9 combines with J gene TRBJ1-1; 7 bases are a match to TRBD1. Germline V CDR1 and CDR2: SGDLS, YYNGEE. With 4 bases clipped from V and 8 bases from J, the junction kept 8 bases outside the gene matches. The CDR3 has 13 amino acids. The DNA of the CDR3 is TGTGCCAGCAGCTATGGGACAGAAGAGGAAGCTTTCTTT. It encodes CASSYGTEEEAFF.

V is TRBV5-1 and J is TRBJ2-3; 10 bases line up with TRBD2. After removal of 8 bases from V and 0 bases from J, the junction contained 6 bases not matched to a gene. CDR1 is SGHRS, CDR2 YFSETQ, per germline. This CDR3 region has 15 residues. The CDR3 sequence: CASRTSGSSTDTQYF. In nucleotides, the CDR3 is TGCGCCAGTAGGACTAGCGGCAGTAGCACAGATACGCAGTATTTT.

This clone was recorded once. CDR3 sequence reads: CASSLGDRLAEAFF. The CDR3 region has the DNA TGTGCCAGCAGCTTAGGAGATCGCTTGGCAGAAGCTTTCTTT. The chain employs TRBV11-2 and TRBJ1-1; D not resolved. Looked up from germline, CDR1 is SGHAT and CDR2 is FQNNGV. This CDR3 region has 14 residues. V dropped 1 base and J dropped 8 bases, with 14 bases sitting between them.

This chain connects TRBV9 to TRBJ2-1, with TRBD2 matching over 10 bases. The CDR3 contains 15 residues. Trimming removed 2 bases from V and 10 bases from J; junction bases left unmatched: 9. Germline-derived CDR1 and CDR2 are SGDLS and YYNGEE. CDR3 loop: CASSVTSGLQREQFF. The DNA of the CDR3 is TGTGCCAGCAGCGTGACTAGCGGGCTCCAAAGGGAGCAGTTCTTC.